The entry below gives a single T cell receptor beta chain sequence along with its context. This CDR3 is missing its conserved last phenylalanine or tryptophan, likely due to a read error. This sample was included in a study of tumor-infiltrating lymphocytes in primary liver carcinoma. Across the study: The patient population consisted of men and women between 30 and 69 years of age. Recorded tumor stage was T1-T3 N0M0, with diameters of about 4 to 11 cm.

They got blood RNA out of unsorted whole blood and also pulled out germline DNA. From germline, CDR1 is MDHEN and CDR2 SYDVKM. Deletions cut 7 bases from V and 0 bases from J, with 15 bases between. The CDR3 has 15 amino acids. The authors made TCR beta cDNA from around 500 ng total RNA with a constant-region primer. Slightly modified ARM-PCR, run as three nested multiplex PCR rounds, produced the TCR beta libraries. TRBV1-TRBV30 forward primers paired with a C-beta reverse primer drove the first two PCR rounds, ten to eleven cycles each. One entry per CDR3 protein results from TCRdb running MiXCR on the multiplex PCR reads. The top ten hold over 15% of the sample, which has about 310,000 distinct CDR3 sequences, almost 60% seen once.

Input material: peripheral blood. The sequence came from a woman between 25 and 40 years old with primary liver carcinoma and hepatitis B virus infection. V is TRBV28 and J is TRBJ1-1; D is ambiguous. The chain's CDR3 is CASTSLSGVNTEAFS. The CDR3 DNA reads as TGTGCCAGCACCTCCTTGTCTGGGGTGAACACTGAAGCTTTCTCT.